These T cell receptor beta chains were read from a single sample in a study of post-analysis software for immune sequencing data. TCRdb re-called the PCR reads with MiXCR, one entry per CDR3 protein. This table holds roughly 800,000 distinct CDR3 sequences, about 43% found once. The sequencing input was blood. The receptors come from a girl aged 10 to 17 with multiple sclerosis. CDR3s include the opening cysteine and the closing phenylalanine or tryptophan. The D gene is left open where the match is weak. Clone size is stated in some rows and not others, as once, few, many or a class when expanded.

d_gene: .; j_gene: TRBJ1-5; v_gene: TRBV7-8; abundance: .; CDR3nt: TGTGCCAGCAGCTTAGACAGGGACGGCAATCAGCCCCAGCATTTT; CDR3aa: CASSLDRDGNQPQHF
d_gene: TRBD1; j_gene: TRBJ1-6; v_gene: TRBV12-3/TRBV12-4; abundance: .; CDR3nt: TGTGCCAGCAGGGGGACAGGGACGAATTCACCCCTCCACTTT; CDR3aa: CASRGTGTNSPLHF
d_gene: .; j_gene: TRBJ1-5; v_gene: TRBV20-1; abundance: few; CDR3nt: TGCAGTGCTAGAGATCGGGAGGGGACACCAACTCAAGCCCAGCATTTT; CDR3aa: CSARDREGTPTQAQHF
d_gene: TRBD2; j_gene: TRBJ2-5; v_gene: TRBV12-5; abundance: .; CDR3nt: TGTGCTAGTGCAATCCCGGGGGGGACCCGGTACTTC; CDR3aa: CASAIPGGTRYF
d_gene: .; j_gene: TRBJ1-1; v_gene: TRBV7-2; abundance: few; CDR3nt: TGTGCCAGCAGCTTAGTTCCAGCCATGAACACTGAAGCTTTCTTT; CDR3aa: CASSLVPAMNTEAFF
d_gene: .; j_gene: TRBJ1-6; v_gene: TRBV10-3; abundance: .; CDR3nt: TGTGCCATCAGTGGTGTCGGGAGTTCACCCCTCCACTTT; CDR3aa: CAISGVGSSPLHF
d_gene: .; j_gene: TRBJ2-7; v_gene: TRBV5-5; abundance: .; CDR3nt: TGTGCCAGCAGCCCCTCGGAAACCTGGGGGTCCTACGAGCAGTACTTC; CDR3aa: CASSPSETWGSYEQYF
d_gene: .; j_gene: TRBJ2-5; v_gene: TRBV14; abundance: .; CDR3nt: TGTGCCAGCAGCAGACTAGGCGAAGAGACCCAGTACTTC; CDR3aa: CASSRLGEETQYF
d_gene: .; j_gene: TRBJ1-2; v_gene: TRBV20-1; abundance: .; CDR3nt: TGCAGTGCTAGAGATCCAGGGGCGAACTATGGCTACACCTTC; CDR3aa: CSARDPGANYGYTF
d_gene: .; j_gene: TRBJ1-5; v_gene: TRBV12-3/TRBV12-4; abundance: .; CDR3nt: TGTGCCAGCAGCCATGGGCTATTAAATCAGCCCCAGCATTTT; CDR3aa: CASSHGLLNQPQHF
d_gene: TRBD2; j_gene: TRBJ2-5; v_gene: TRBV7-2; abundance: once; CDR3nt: TGTGCCAGCAGCTTAGGAAGACTAGCGGGGGATGTCCAAGAGACCCAGTACTTC; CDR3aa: CASSLGRLAGDVQETQYF
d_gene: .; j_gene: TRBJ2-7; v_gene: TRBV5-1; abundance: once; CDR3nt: TGCGCCAGCAGAACCCCTACGAGCGAGCAGTACTTC; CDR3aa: CASRTPTSEQYF
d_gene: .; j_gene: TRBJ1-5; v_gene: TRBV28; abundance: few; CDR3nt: TGTGCCAGCAGTTTCGGTGACATGGGCGTTTATAGCAATCAGCCCCAGCATTTT; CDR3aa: CASSFGDMGVYSNQPQHF
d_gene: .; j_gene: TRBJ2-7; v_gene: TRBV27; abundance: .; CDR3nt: TGTGCCAGCAGGGGGGGTCCCACCTACGAGCAGTACTTC; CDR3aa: CASRGGPTYEQYF
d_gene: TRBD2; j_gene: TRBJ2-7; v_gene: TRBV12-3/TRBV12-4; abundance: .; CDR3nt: TGTGCCAGCAGTTTAACGACTAGCGGGAACGACGAGCAGTACTTC; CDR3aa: CASSLTTSGNDEQYF
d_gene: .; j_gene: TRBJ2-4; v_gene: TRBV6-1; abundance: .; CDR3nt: TGTGCCAGCAGTGAAGCACAGGGCTGGGAGCAGTACTTC; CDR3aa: CASSEAQGWEQYF
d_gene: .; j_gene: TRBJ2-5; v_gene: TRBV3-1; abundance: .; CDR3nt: TGTGCCAGCAGCCAAGATACGGAGGGCCGGGAGACCCAGTACTTC; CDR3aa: CASSQDTEGRETQYF
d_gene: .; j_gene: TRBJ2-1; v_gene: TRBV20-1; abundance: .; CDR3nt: TGCAGTGCGGTTGGGATGGGGAAAGACAATGAGCAGTTCTTC; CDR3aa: CSAVGMGKDNEQFF
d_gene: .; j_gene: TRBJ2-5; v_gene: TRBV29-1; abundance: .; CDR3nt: TGCAGCGTTGTCATAGGGGGTGAGACCCAGTACTTC; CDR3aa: CSVVIGGETQYF
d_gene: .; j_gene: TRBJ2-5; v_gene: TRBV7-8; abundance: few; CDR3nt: TGTGCCAGCAGCTTAGTGGGGGGACAGTGGGAGACCCAGTACTTC; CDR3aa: CASSLVGGQWETQYF
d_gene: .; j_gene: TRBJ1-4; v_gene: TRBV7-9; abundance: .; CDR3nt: TGTGCCAGCAGCCAGCAAGCCGGGGTCTGGGGCGGAGAAAAACTGTTTTTT; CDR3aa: CASSQQAGVWGGEKLFF
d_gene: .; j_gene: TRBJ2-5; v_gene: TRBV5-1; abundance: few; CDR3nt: TGCGCCAGCAGCCAGCCACGGACGACAGTCCAGGCGGAGACCCAGTACTTC; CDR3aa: CASSQPRTTVQAETQYF
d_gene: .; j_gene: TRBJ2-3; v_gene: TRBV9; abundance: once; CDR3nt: TGTGCCAGCAGCGTGGGATGGGCTTCAGATACGCAGAATTTT; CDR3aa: CASSVGWASDTQNF
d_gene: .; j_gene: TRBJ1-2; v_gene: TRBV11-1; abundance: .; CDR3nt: TGTGCCAGCAGCCTCGCAGGAGTTATGGGCTACACCTTC; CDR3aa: CASSLAGVMGYTF
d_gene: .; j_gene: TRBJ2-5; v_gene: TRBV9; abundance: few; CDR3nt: TGTGCCAGCAGCGGCTCCGTCGGGACTCGGTACTTC; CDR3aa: CASSGSVGTRYF
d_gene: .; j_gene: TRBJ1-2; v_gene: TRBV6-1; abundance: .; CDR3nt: TGTGCCAGCAGTGAATCGAGGCTAGGCTATGGCTACACCTTC; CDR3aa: CASSESRLGYGYTF
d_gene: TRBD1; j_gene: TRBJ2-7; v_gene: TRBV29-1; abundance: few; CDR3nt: TGCAGCGTTGTTACCGGGACAGGATCCTACGAGCAGTACTTC; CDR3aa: CSVVTGTGSYEQYF
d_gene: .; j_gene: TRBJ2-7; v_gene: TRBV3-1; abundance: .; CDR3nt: TGTGCCAGCAGCCCCCGGGCGGAACCGACCTACGAGCAGTACTTC; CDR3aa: CASSPRAEPTYEQYF
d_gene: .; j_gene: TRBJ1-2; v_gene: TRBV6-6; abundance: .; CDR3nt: TGTGCCAGCAGTTACCACGACGAGGCAGGGGACGGCTACACCTTC; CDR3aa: CASSYHDEAGDGYTF
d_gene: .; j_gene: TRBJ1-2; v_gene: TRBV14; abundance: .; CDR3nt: TGTGCCAGCGGTACGACCAGTAACGCGCGCTACACCTTC; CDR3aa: CASGTTSNARYTF
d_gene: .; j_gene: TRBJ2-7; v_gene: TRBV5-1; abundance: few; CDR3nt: TGCGCCAGCAGCCCAGGGGCACTATACGAGCAGTACTTC; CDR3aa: CASSPGALYEQYF
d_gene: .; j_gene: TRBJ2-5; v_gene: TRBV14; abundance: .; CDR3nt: TGTGCCAGCAGCCGACGGTCAGGGTATCCCCAAGAGACCCAGTACTTC; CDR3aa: CASSRRSGYPQETQYF
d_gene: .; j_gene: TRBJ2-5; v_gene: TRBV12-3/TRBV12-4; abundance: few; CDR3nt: TGTGCCAGCACCCTGGGGGCAGAGACCCAGTACTTC; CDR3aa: CASTLGAETQYF
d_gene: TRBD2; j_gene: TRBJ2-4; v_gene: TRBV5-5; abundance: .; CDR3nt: TGTGCCAGCAGCCCTATTTTAGCGGGAGGGGCCAAAAACATTCAGTACTTC; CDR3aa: CASSPILAGGAKNIQYF
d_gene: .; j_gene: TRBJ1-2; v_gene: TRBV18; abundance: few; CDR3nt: TGTGCCAGCTCACCAGAGGATTACTATGGCTACACCTTC; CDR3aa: CASSPEDYYGYTF
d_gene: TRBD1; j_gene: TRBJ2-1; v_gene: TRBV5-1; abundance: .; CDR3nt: TGCGCCAGTTATTCCGGGACAGGGTTCGATGAGCAGTTCTTC; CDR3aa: CASYSGTGFDEQFF
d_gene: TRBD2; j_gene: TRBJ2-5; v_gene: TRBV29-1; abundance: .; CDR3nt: TGCAGCGTTCTTTCCTCAGGCAGGGGACTAGCGGGGAAGTACCAAGAGACCCAGTACTTC; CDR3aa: CSVLSSGRGLAGKYQETQYF
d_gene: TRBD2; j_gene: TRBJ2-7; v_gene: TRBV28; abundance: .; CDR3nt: TGTGCCAGCAGCTCGCAGGCTCCGGGAGCGGGAGGATGCGAGCAGTACTTC; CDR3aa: CASSSQAPGAGGCEQYF
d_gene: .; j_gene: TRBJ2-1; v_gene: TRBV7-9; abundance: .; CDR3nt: TGTGCCAGCAATGTGTGCTCCTACAATGAGCAGTTCTTC; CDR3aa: CASNVCSYNEQFF
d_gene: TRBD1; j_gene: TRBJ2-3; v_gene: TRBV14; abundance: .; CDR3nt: TGTGCCAGCTCCCGGCAGGGGGTCGGCACAGATACGCAGTATTTT; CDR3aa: CASSRQGVGTDTQYF
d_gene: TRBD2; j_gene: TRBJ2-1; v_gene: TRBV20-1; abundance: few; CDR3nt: TGCAGTGCTAGTCAGGGAGCGGGAGAGCTTGAGCAGTTCTTC; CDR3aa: CSASQGAGELEQFF
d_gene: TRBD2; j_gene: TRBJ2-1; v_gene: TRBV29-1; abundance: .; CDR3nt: TGCAGCGTTGAATGGCCCAGCGGGAGTTTTAATGAGCAGTTCTTC; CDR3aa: CSVEWPSGSFNEQFF
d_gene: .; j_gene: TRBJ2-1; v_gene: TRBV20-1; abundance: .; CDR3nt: TGCAGTGCCCCTGTAGACAATGAGCAGTTCTTC; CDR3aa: CSAPVDNEQFF
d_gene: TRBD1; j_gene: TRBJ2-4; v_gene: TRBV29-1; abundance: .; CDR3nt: TGCAGCGTCGCCGGGACAGGGGGTTTCAGAGGAGACATTCAGTACTTC; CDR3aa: CSVAGTGGFRGDIQYF
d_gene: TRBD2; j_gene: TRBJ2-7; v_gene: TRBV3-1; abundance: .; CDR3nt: TGTGCCAGCAGCCAAGGTGGGACTAGCGGGAGCGAGCAGTACTTC; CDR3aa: CASSQGGTSGSEQYF
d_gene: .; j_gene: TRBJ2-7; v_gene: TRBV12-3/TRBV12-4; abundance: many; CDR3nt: TGTGCCAGCAGTTTTGCCCACGAGCAGTACTTC; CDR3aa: CASSFAHEQYF
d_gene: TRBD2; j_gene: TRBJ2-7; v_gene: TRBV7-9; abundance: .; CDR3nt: TGTGCCAGCAGCTTATCTCCCGGGGGACTAGCGGGAATCGAGCAGTACTTC; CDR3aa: CASSLSPGGLAGIEQYF
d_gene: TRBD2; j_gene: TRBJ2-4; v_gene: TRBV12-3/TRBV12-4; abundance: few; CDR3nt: TGTGCCAGCAGGGAACGACTAGCGGGAGGGCCCCGTGAGCAGTACTTC; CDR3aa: CASRERLAGGPREQYF
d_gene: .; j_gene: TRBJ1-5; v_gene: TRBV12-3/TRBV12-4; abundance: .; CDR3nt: TGTGCCAGCAGTCCTCCCCGTAATCAGCCCCAGCATTTT; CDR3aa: CASSPPRNQPQHF
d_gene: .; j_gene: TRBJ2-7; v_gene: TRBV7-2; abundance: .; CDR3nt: TGTGCCAGCAGCTCCCAGCCCTTCCCCACGTACGAGCAGTACTTC; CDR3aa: CASSSQPFPTYEQYF
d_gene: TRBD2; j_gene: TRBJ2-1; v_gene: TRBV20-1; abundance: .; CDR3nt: TGCAGTGCTAGAGATGCGGGGGATGAGCAGTTCTTC; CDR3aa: CSARDAGDEQFF
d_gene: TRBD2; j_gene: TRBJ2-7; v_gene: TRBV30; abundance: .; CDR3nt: TGTGCCTGGAGTCTTTCTCGGACTAGCGGGGTCCCCCTCGAGCAGTACTTC; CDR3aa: CAWSLSRTSGVPLEQYF
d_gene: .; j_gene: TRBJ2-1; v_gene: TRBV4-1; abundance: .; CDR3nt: TGCGCCAGCAGCCAAGGGGAAGGGGACAATGAGCAGTTCTTC; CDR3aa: CASSQGEGDNEQFF
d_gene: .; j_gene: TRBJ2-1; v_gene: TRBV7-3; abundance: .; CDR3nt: TGTGCCAGCAGCTTAACTCCCGGAGTAGCCCCCAACTACAATGAGCAGTTCTTC; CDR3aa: CASSLTPGVAPNYNEQFF
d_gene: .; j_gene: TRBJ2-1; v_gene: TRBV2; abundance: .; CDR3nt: TGTGCCAGCAGATCCACAGGGAAACGCAATGAGCAGTTCTTC; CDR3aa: CASRSTGKRNEQFF
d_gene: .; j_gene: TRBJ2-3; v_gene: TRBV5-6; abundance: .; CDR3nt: TGTGCCAGCAGCCGGGCCCAGCGCGGAGATACGCAGTATTTT; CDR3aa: CASSRAQRGDTQYF
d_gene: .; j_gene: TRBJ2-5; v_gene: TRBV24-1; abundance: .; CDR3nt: TGTGCCACCAGTGACCCACAGGGTCTTGAGCAGTACTTC; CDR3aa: CATSDPQGLEQYF